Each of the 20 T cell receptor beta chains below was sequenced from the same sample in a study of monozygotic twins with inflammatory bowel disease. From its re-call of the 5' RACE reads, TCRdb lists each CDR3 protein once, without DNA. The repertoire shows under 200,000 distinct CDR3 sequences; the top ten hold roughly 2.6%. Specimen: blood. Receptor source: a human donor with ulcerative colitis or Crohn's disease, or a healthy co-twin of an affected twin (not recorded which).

The CDR3 loop reads CASSLMGGRDTEAFF. The chain combines TRBV7-3 with TRBJ1-1. The CDR3 is 15 residues long. Germline CDR1 and CDR2: SGHTA and FQGTGA.

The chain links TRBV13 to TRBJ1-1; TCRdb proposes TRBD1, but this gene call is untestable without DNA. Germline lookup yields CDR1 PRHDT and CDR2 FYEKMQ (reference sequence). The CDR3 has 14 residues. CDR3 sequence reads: CASSFGTVNTEAFF. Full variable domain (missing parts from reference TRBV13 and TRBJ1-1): AAGVIQSPRHLIKEKRETATLKCYPIPRHDTVYWYQQGPGQDPQFLISFYEKMQSDKGSIPDRFSAQQFSDYHSELNMSSLELGDSALYFCASSFGTVNTEAFFGQGTRLTVV.

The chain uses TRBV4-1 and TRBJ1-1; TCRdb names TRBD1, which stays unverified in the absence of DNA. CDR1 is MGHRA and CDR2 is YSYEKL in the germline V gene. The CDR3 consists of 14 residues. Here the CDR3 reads CASSRLQGNTEAFF.

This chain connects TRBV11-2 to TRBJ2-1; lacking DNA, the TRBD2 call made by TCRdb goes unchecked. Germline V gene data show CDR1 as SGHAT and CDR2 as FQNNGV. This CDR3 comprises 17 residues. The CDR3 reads CASSFPIAGTSYNEQFF.

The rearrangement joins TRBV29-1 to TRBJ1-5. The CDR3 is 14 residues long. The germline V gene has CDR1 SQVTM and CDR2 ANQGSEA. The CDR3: CSAPPRQGDQPQHF.

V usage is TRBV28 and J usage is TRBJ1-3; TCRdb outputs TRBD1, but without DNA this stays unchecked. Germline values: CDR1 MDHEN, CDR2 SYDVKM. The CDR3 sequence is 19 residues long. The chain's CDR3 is CASSNAGGTAFYSGNTIYF.

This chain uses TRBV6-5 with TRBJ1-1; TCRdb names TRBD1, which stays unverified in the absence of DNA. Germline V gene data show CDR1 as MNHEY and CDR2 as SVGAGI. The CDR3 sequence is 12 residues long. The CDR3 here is CASSPPGVEAFF.

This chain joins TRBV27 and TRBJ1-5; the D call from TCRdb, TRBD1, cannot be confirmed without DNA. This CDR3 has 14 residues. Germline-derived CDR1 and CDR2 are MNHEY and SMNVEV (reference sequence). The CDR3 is CASSPLEGNQPQHF.

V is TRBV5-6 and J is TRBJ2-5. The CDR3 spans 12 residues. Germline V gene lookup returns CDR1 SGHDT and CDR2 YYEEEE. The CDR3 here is CASSSVQGIQYF. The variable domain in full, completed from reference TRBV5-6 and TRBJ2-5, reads DAGVTQSPTHLIKTRGQQVTLRCSPKSGHDTVSWYQQALGQGPQFIFQYYEEEERQRGNFPDRFSGHQFPNYSSELNVNALLLGDSALYLCASSSVQGIQYFGPGTRLLVL.

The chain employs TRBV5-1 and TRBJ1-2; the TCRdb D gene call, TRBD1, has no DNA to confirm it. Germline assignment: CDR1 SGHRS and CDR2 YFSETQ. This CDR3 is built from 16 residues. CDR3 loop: CASRPQGQGANYGYTF.

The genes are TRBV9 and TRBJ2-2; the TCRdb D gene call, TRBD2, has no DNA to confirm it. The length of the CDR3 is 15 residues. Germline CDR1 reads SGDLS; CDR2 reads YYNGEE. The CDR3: CASSSRLAGVLELFF.

CDR3 sequence: CASRGQWDTGELFF. This rearrangement joins TRBV9 to TRBJ2-2; lacking DNA, the TRBD1 call made by TCRdb goes unchecked. CDR1 is SGDLS, CDR2 YYNGEE, per germline. There are 14 residues in the CDR3.

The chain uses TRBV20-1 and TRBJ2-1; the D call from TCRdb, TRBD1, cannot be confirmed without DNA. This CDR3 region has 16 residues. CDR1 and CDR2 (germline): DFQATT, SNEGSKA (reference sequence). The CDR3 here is CSARDRLAGGYNEQFF.

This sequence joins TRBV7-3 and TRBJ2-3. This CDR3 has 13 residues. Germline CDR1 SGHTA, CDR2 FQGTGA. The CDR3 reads CASSAQLTDTQYF.

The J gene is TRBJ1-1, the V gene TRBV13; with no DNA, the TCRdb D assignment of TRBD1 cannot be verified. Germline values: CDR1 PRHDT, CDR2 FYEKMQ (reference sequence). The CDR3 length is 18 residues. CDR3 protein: CASSAFGRTGNMNTEAFF. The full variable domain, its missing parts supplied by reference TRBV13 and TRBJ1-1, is AAGVIQSPRHLIKEKRETATLKCYPIPRHDTVYWYQQGPGQDPQFLISFYEKMQSDKGSIPDRFSAQQFSDYHSELNMSSLELGDSALYFCASSAFGRTGNMNTEAFFGQGTRLTVV.

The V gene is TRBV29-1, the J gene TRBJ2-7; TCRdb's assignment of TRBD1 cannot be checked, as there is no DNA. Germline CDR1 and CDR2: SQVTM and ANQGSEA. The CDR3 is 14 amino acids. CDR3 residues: CSVDRGHSSGEQYF.

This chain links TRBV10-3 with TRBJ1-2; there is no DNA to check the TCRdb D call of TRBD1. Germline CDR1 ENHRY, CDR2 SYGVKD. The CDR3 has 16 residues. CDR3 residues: CAIRADGTPGHYGYTF.

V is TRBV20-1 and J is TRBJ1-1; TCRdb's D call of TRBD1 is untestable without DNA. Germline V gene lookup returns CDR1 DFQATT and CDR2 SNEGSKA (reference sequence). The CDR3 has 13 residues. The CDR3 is CSITQGAYTEAFF.

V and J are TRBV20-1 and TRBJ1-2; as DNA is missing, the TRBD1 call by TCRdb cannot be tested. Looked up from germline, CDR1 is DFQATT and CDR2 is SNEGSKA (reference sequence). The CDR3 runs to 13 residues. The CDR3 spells CSAKPGTNYGYTF.

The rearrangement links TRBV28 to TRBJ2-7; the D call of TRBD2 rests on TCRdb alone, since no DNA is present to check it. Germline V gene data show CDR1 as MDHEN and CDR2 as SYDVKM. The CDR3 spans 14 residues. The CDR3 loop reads CASRGGTATYEQYF.